This TCR beta chain was recovered during a study of blood T cell repertoires in COVID-19. Study-level background: The United States, Italy and Spain were the sources of the acute and convalescent COVID-19 samples. T cells, B-cell-depleted T cells, or PBMCs provided the cDNA or gDNA that served as material.

V shed 4 bases and J shed 2 bases, with 13 bases lying between them. Germline CDR1 is SGHNT and CDR2 is YYREEE (reference sequence). The CDR3 runs 14 residues. In the source study's methods: Reference gene primer amplification gave nucleated cell count estimates. This table comes from immunoSEQ multiplex PCR, and its TCRdb copy is limited to in-frame clones, with some not included. Clonal size and the V and J genes are those of that table, whereas D and trimming came from the DNA. The table has fewer than 40,000 clones, 78% seen once. The chain couples TRBV5-4 to TRBJ2-7, with D possibly matching TRBD1 (6 bases). The sample taken for sequencing was peripheral blood. This clonotype was obtained from a man aged 60 to 75 with acute or convalescent COVID-19. Here the CDR3 reads CASSVQQGAYEQYF. CDR3 bases: TGTGCCAGCAGCGTACAACAGGGAGCCTACGAGCAGTACTTC.